The 27 T cell receptor beta chains in this list originate from one sample, sequenced in a study of cytomegalovirus exposure and HLA in healthy donors. This PCR relied on a set of 60 Vbeta primers and 13 Jbeta primers. TCRdb's table, derived via immunoSEQ multiplex PCR, lists solely in-frame clones and lacks some. The repertoire includes 180,000 or so clones, 75% to 90% of them detected once, and around 1.4% sits in the top ten. The specimen sequenced was PBMCs. The receptors stem from a girl aged 5 to 17 in good health and CMV-seropositive.

V and J are TRBV10-1 and TRBJ2-7; the D gene is possibly TRBD2 (6 bases). The CDR3 runs 13 residues. Looked up from germline, CDR1 is WNHNN and CDR2 is SYGVQD (reference sequence). V dropped 7 bases and J dropped 3 bases, with 13 bases sitting between them. CDR3 in amino acids: CASTGAIIYEQYF. The CDR3 nucleotides read TGCGCCAGCACGGGAGCAATCATCTACGAGCAGTACTTC.

The genes are TRBV29-1 and TRBJ2-1; 7 nucleotides match TRBD2. CDR1 and CDR2 from the germline V gene are SQVTM and ANQGSEA. This CDR3 region has 17 residues. V lost 1 base and J lost 1; bases outside the gene matches: 10. CDR3 amino acids: CSVEGVGGRGSYNEQFF. Here the CDR3 DNA reads TGCAGCGTTGAAGGGGTGGGCGGGAGAGGGTCCTACAATGAGCAGTTCTTC.

The chain is built from TRBV5-5 and TRBJ1-2; D is perhaps TRBD1 (5 bases). The ends were cut back, 5 bases at V and 2 bases at J, with 10 bases in the middle. CDR1 SGHKS and CDR2 YYEKEE come from the germline V gene (reference sequence). The CDR3 runs 13 residues. The CDR3 region has the DNA TGTGCCAGCAGTCGGGGGTGGAACTATGGCTACACCTTC. Amino acid sequence: CASSRGWNYGYTF.

This clone was picked up a small number of times. The rearrangement joins TRBV6-6 to TRBJ1-5, with TRBD1 matching 7 bases. The trim removed 6 bases at V and 6 bases at J, leaving 11 bases unmatched. This CDR3 comprises 15 residues. From germline, CDR1 is MNHNY and CDR2 SVGAGI (reference sequence). In nucleotides, the CDR3 is TGTGCCAGCAGCCACGGAGACCAGGGGGGTCAGCCCCAGCATTTT. Translated, it gives CASSHGDQGGQPQHF.

The chain combines TRBV7-9 with TRBJ1-6; D uncertain. The CDR3 loop spans 16 amino acids. V was trimmed by 4 bases and J by 4 bases, leaving 14 bases between them. Germline values: CDR1 SEHNR, CDR2 FQNEAQ (reference sequence). For the CDR3, the DNA is TGTGCCAGCAGCTCACCCAAGGAGGCTTATAATTCACCCCTCCACTTT. Its translation is CASSSPKEAYNSPLHF.

This clone was counted only a few times. This chain links TRBV19 with TRBJ2-3; TRBD1 might be the D (7 bases). Trimming took 6 bases from V and 6 from J, leaving 16 bases between them. CDR1 is LNHDA and CDR2 is SQIVND in the germline V gene (reference sequence). The CDR3 runs 14 residues. CDR3 DNA: TGTGCCAGTAGAACCACTAGCAGGGGGGATACGCAGTATTTT. Protein product: CASRTTSRGDTQYF.

This chain links TRBV29-1 with TRBJ1-3; D is uncertain. CDR1 is SQVTM and CDR2 is ANQGSEA in the germline V gene. This CDR3 has 13 residues. V was clipped by 7 bases and J by 2 bases, with 12 bases between them. The CDR3, as DNA: TGCAGCGCCGGCCGGGGTACTGGAAACACCATATATTTT. Encoded protein: CSAGRGTGNTIYF.

The chain carries TRBV18 and TRBJ2-2; the D gene is possibly TRBD2 (6 bases). Trimming took 1 base from V and 4 from J, leaving 16 bases between them. This CDR3 contains 17 residues. Per the germline V gene, CDR1 is KGHSH and CDR2 is LQKENI. CDR3 residues: CASSPQGTAGGTGELFF. CDR3 sequence (DNA): TGTGCCAGCTCACCACAGGGGACTGCCGGCGGCACCGGGGAGCTGTTTTTT.

The chain couples TRBV14 to TRBJ2-1, with TRBD2 matching 8 bases. The CDR3 extends over 18 amino acids. V lost 4 bases and J lost 2; bases outside the gene matches: 13. Looked up from germline, CDR1 is SGHDN and CDR2 is FVKESK. CDR3 sequence: CASSPRVGGRWTYNEQFF. DNA of the CDR3: TGTGCCAGCAGCCCTCGGGTGGGCGGGAGGTGGACCTACAATGAGCAGTTCTTC.

The V and J genes are TRBV5-6 and TRBJ1-2; perhaps TRBD1 as D (6 bases). This CDR3 spans 13 amino acids. Looked up from germline, CDR1 is SGHDT and CDR2 is YYEEEE. Trimming took off 5 bases at V and 5 bases at J, with 13 bases between the two ends. The DNA of the CDR3 is TGTGCCAGCAGTACGGGACACAAATATGGCTACACCTTC. Protein product: CASSTGHKYGYTF.

This chain uses TRBV15 with TRBJ2-7; 7 bases line up with TRBD2. V trimming: 5 bases; J trimming: 1 base; junction bases outside the gene matches: 5. The CDR3 is 14 amino acids. Germline lookup yields CDR1 LNHNV and CDR2 YYDKDF (reference sequence). CDR3 residues: CATSGGGSSYEQYF. The CDR3 DNA reads as TGTGCCACCAGCGGGGGGGGGAGTTCCTACGAGCAGTACTTC.

The chain uses TRBV7-3 and TRBJ2-1; possibly TRBD1 for D (6 bases). V lost 2 bases to trimming and J lost 12 bases, with 14 bases between them. The CDR3 contains 13 residues. Looked up from germline, CDR1 is SGHTA and CDR2 is FQGTGA. This CDR3 is CASSLPGRGRQFF. The CDR3 DNA sequence: TGTGCCAGCAGCTTACCGGGCAGGGGTCGGCAGTTCTTC.

This clone was counted once. The gene calls are TRBV7-9 and TRBJ1-1, with 7 bases identical to TRBD1. With V trimmed by 3 bases and J by 5 bases, 9 bases remained unmatched. Germline CDR1 and CDR2: SEHNR and FQNEAQ (reference sequence). CDR3 length: 15 amino acids. The CDR3 protein is CASSFDDRARTEAFF. CDR3 coding DNA: TGTGCCAGCAGCTTCGATGACAGGGCGAGGACTGAAGCTTTCTTT. Complete variable domain (other parts from reference TRBV7-9 and TRBJ1-1): DTGVSQNPRHKITKRGQNVTFRCDPISEHNRLYWYRQTLGQGPEFLTYFQNEAQLEKSRLLSDRFSAERPKGSFSTLEIQRTEQGDSAMYLCASSFDDRARTEAFFGQGTRLTVV.

This clone appeared a few times. The rearrangement links TRBV30 to TRBJ1-2; TRBD1 agrees at 7 bases. CDR1 and CDR2 from the germline V gene are GTSNPN and SVGIG (reference sequence). Germline trimming cut 7 bases from V and 4 bases from J; bases unmatched to any gene: 9. This CDR3 is built from 13 residues. This CDR3 is CASSQGQTYGYTF. The CDR3 nucleotides are TGTGCCTCCTCCCAGGGACAGACCTATGGCTACACCTTC.

Concerning this clone itself: In the same sample, other DNA sequences code for this CDR3. This chain joins TRBV9 and TRBJ2-3; TRBD2 agrees at 7 bases. V shed 0 bases, J shed 0 bases, and the junction held 1 base outside the gene matches. The CDR3 totals 15 residues. Germline CDR1 reads SGDLS; CDR2 reads YYNGEE. The CDR3 DNA is TGTGCCAGCAGCGTAGCCGGGGGGAGCACAGATACGCAGTATTTT. It translates to CASSVAGGSTDTQYF.

V usage is TRBV25-1 and J usage is TRBJ2-7; possibly TRBD2 for D (5 bases). The germline V gene encodes CDR1 MGHDK and CDR2 SYGVNS. The CDR3 contains 11 residues. The V end lost 6 bases, the J end lost 4 bases, and 7 bases lay between the germline ends. For the CDR3, the DNA is TGTGCCAGCAGGGACTTTTACGAGCAGTACTTC. Translating gives CASRDFYEQYF.

The chain's CDR3 is CASSPLTGGSTDTQYF. The CDR3 coding sequence is TGCGCCAGCAGCCCCCTAACCGGAGGGAGCACAGATACGCAGTATTTT. The chain couples TRBV5-1 to TRBJ2-3; D might be TRBD2 (6 bases). Deletions cut 4 bases from V and 0 bases from J, with 15 bases between. The CDR3 runs 16 residues. Germline CDR1 is SGHRS and CDR2 is YFSETQ.

This sequence joins TRBV27 and TRBJ2-5; possible D gene TRBD2, 5 bases. Germline V gene sequence: CDR1 MNHEY, CDR2 SMNVEV (reference sequence). V was cut by 3 bases and J by 4 bases, with 12 bases left in between. The CDR3 spans 14 residues. The CDR3 here is CASSFRFRGETQYF. In DNA, the CDR3 is TGTGCCAGCAGTTTTCGATTCCGGGGAGAGACCCAGTACTTC.

The rearrangement joins TRBV7-9 to TRBJ2-1; possible D gene TRBD2, 6 bases. V lost 1 base and J 12 bases, leaving 19 bases between the germline ends. CDR1 SEHNR and CDR2 FQNEAQ come from the germline V gene (reference sequence). The CDR3 contains 15 residues. The CDR3 here is CASSLGLVAVDGQFF. The CDR3 DNA reads as TGTGCCAGCAGCTTAGGCTTAGTAGCGGTGGATGGGCAGTTCTTC.

V is TRBV7-9 and J is TRBJ2-7; the D is unclear. Trimming left V 2 bases short and J 7 bases short, with 9 bases between. The CDR3 has 12 amino acids. Germline V gives CDR1 SEHNR, CDR2 FQNEAQ (reference sequence). The CDR3: CASSLTGWEQYF. The CDR3 nucleotides are TGTGCCAGCAGCTTAACCGGGTGGGAGCAGTACTTC.

The gene calls are TRBV11-2 and TRBJ2-5, with 8 bases lining up with TRBD1. This CDR3 spans 16 amino acids. V shed 2 bases and J 5 bases; nucleotides not matched to a gene: 10. Germline CDR1 reads SGHAT; CDR2 reads FQNNGV. Here the CDR3 reads CASSLMLQGARETQYF. The CDR3 DNA reads TGTGCCAGCAGCTTAATGCTCCAGGGGGCGAGGGAGACCCAGTACTTC.

V is TRBV7-6 and J is TRBJ2-5; TRBD1 matches at 7 bases. This CDR3 spans 14 amino acids. The ends lost 5 bases at V and 1 base at J; junction bases unmatched: 4. From germline, CDR1 is SGHVS and CDR2 FNYEAQ. Here the CDR3 DNA reads TGTGCCAGCAGCGAAGGACAGGTCCAAGAGACCCAGTACTTC. It codes for CASSEGQVQETQYF.

This clone was detected a few times. The chain is built from TRBV5-4 and TRBJ2-2, with D maybe TRBD1 (6 bases). Germline-derived CDR1 and CDR2 are SGHNT and YYREEE (reference sequence). CDR3 length: 12 residues. Trimming shortened V by 5 bases and J by 10 bases, and 12 bases separated the two germline ends. DNA for the CDR3: TGTGCCAGCAGATCTATGGGGGCGGAGCTGTTTTTT. Its translation is CASRSMGAELFF. The full variable domain, with the rest looked up from reference TRBV5-4 and TRBJ2-2, is ETGVTQSPTHLIKTRGQQVTLRCSSQSGHNTVSWYQQALGQGPQFIFQYYREEENGRGNFPPRFSGLQFPNYSSELNVNALELDDSALYLCASRSMGAELFFGEGSRLTVL.

V gene TRBV7-2 combines with J gene TRBJ2-7, with 11 bases matching TRBD1. This CDR3 contains 15 residues. Germline V CDR1 and CDR2: SGHTA, FQGNSA. Unmatched junction bases numbered 6, after V lost 6 bases and J lost 2 bases. CDR3 loop: CASSLRTGGTYEQYF. DNA of the CDR3: TGTGCCAGCAGTCTAAGGACAGGGGGCACCTACGAGCAGTACTTC.

The chain is built from TRBV25-1 and TRBJ1-3; 11 bases line up with TRBD1. The V segment lost 1 base and the J segment 0 bases; nucleotides outside the gene matches: 2. This CDR3 is built from 17 residues. The germline CDR1 and CDR2 sequences are MGHDK and SYGVNS. The CDR3: CASSELGTGGSGNTIYF. CDR3 nucleotides: TGTGCCAGCAGTGAATTGGGGACAGGGGGCTCTGGAAACACCATATATTTT.

This rearrangement joins TRBV7-9 to TRBJ2-1; 11 bases agree with TRBD2. The CDR3 consists of 19 residues. V dropped 4 bases and J dropped 0; count of bases not matched to a gene: 11. From germline, CDR1 is SEHNR and CDR2 FQNEAQ (reference sequence). CDR3 sequence reads: CASSSLLAGDLNSYNEQFF. The CDR3 bases are TGTGCCAGCAGCTCCTTACTAGCGGGAGATTTAAACTCCTACAATGAGCAGTTCTTC.

This clone has more than one count but fewer than ten. The CDR3 DNA sequence: TGTGCCAGCCTGAACCGGGACAGTGGTAATCAGCCCCAGCATTTT. The encoded protein is CASLNRDSGNQPQHF. The chain carries TRBV21-1 and TRBJ1-5; the DNA was not compared with TRBD1, the D call given in the table. TRBV21-1 is a documented pseudogene. The CDR3 extends over 15 amino acids.